The clone carrying this TCR beta chain was recorded only once. Antigen unknown. The data were taken from a study of tumor-infiltrating lymphocytes in primary liver carcinoma. Study-level background: Staging placed the tumors at T1-T3 N0M0, and they measured roughly 4.2 to 10 cm across. Samples yielded about 3.65 to 7.5 million productive TCRbeta reads, similar across tissue types.

The CDR3 has 14 amino acids. V gave up 9 bases and J gave up 6 bases; unmatched junction bases: 12. The authors made TCR beta cDNA from approximately 500 ng total RNA with a constant-region primer. Three nested multiplex PCR rounds, a slightly modified ARM-PCR method, built the TCR beta libraries. In the first two PCR rounds, TRBV1-TRBV30 forward primers were paired with a C-beta reverse primer, and each round lasted about 9 cycles. Each CDR3 protein gets one entry after TCRdb re-called the multiplex PCR reads with MiXCR. Of 45,000 to 55,000 distinct CDR3 sequences listed, about 80% are singletons. Taking 20-30 mg of unsorted bulk tissue, the authors co-extracted RNA and DNA. Chronic HBV infection was present, with no prior treatment. Overall study findings and caveats: It was tumor-adjacent and tumor-blood pairs that overlapped less than tumor region pairs did.

The clonotype originates from a man in his forties with primary liver carcinoma and hepatitis B virus infection. The sample taken for sequencing was liver tumor tissue from sampling region 2. Subset: tumor region T2, inferior pole. The chain has TRBV12-3 or TRBV12-4 and TRBJ2-7; 9 nucleotides align to TRBD2. The CDR3 DNA is TGTGCCAGTAGCAAACATGGGACTAGCTGCGAGCAGTACTTC. Amino acids: CASSKHGTSCEQYF.